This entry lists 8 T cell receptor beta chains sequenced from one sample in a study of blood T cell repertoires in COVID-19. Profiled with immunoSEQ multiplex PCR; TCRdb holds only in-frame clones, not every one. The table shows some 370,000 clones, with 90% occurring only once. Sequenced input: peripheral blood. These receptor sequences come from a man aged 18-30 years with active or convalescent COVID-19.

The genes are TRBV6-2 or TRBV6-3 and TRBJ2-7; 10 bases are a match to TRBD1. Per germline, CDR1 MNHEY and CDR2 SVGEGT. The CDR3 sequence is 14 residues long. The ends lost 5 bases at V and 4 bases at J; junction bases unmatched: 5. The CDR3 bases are TGTGCCAGCAGTGGACAGGGGGTGTCTTACGAGCAGTACTTC. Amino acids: CASSGQGVSYEQYF.

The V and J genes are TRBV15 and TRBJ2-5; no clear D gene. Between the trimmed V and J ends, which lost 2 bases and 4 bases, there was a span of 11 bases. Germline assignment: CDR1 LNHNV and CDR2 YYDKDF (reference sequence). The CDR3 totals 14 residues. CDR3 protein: CATSRLPLRETQYF. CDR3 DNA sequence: TGTGCCACCAGCAGACTTCCCCTCAGAGAGACCCAGTACTTC.

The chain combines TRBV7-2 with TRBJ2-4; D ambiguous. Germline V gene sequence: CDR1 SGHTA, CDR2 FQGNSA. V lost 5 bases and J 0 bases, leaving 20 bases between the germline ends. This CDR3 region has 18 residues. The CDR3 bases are TGTGCCAGCAGCCCACCCCCCAGGTTAACCCTAGCCAAAAACATTCAGTACTTC. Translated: CASSPPPRLTLAKNIQYF.

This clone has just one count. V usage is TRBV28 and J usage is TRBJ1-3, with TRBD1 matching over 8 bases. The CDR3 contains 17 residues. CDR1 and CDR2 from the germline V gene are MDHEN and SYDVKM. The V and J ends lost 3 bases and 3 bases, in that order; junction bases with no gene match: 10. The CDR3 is CASSLAPTGEDGNTIYF. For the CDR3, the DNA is TGTGCCAGCAGTTTGGCGCCGACAGGGGAGGATGGAAACACCATATATTTT.

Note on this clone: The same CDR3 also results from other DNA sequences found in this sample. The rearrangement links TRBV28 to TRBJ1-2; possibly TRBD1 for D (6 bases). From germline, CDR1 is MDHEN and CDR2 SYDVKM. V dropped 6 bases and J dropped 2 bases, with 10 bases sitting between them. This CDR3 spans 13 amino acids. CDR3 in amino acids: CASSPTGNYGYTF. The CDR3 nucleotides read TGTGCCAGCAGCCCAACAGGGAACTATGGCTACACCTTC.

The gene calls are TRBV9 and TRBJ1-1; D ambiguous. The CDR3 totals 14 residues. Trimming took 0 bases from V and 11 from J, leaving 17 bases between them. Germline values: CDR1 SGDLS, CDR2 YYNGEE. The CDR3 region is CASSVEISGRSAFF. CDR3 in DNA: TGTGCCAGCAGCGTAGAAATTTCAGGCAGGTCTGCTTTCTTT.

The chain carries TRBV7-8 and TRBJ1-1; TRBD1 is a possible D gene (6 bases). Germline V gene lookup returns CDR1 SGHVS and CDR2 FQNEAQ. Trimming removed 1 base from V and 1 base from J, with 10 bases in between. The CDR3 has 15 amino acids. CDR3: CASSLEGTSNTEAFF. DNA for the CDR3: TGTGCCAGCAGCTTAGAAGGGACATCGAACACTGAAGCTTTCTTT.

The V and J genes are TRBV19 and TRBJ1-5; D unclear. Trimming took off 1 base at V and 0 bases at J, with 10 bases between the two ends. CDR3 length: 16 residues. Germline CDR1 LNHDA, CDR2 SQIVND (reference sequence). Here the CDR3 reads CASSIGYRDSNQPQHF. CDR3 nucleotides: TGTGCCAGTAGTATAGGTTACAGAGATAGCAATCAGCCCCAGCATTTT.